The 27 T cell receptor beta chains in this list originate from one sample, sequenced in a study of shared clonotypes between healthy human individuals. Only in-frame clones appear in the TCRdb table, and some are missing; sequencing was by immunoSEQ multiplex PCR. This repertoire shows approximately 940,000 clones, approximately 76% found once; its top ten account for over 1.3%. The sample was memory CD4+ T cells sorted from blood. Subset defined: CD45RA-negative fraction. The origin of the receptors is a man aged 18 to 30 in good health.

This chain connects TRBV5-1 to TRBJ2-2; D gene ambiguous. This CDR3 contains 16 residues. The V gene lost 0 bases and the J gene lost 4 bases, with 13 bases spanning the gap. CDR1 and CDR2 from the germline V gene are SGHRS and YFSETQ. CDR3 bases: TGCGCCAGCAGCTTGGTCGTGGTTCTTGGCACCGGGGAGCTGTTTTTT. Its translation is CASSLVVVLGTGELFF.

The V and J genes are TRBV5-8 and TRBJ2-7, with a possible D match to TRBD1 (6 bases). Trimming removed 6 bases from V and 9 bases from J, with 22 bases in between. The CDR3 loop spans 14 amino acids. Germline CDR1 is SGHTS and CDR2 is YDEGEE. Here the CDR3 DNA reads TGTGCCAGCACCTCCGGGGACATCAGAGCTTGGCAGTACTTC. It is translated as CASTSGDIRAWQYF.

The CDR3 protein is CASSAGQSMETQYF. In DNA, the CDR3 is TGTGCCAGCAGCGCCGGACAGAGTATGGAGACCCAGTACTTC. The chain joins TRBV9 to TRBJ2-5; possible D gene TRBD1, 6 bases. The CDR3 is made up of 14 amino acids. The germline V gene has CDR1 SGDLS and CDR2 YYNGEE. V lost 3 bases and J 5 bases, leaving 14 bases between the germline ends.

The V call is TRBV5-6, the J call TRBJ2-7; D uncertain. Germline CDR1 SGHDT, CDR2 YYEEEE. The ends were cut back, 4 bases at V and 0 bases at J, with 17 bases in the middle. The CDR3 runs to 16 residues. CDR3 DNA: TGTGCCAGCAGCAGTAAAAAGTCAAGAAGCTCCTACGAGCAGTACTTC. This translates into CASSSKKSRSSYEQYF.

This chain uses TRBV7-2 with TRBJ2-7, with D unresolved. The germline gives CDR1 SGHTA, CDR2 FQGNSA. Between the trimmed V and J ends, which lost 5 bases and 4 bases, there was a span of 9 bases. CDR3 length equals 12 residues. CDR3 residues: CASSLGVYEQYF. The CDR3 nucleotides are TGTGCCAGCAGCCTCGGCGTTTACGAGCAGTACTTC.

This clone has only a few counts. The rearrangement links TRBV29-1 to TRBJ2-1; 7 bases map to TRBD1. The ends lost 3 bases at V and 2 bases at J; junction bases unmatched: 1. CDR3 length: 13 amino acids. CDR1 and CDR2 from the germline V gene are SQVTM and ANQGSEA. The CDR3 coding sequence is TGCAGCGTTGAGACAGGGCCCTACAATGAGCAGTTCTTC. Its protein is CSVETGPYNEQFF.

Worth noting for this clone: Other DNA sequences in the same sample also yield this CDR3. CDR3 in DNA: TGTGCCAGCTCACCCCCAGGTGGGAACACTGAAGCTTTCTTT. It translates to CASSPPGGNTEAFF. The chain recombines TRBV18 with TRBJ1-1, with D unclear. The CDR3 loop spans 14 amino acids. Germline lookup yields CDR1 KGHSH and CDR2 LQKENI. Trimming shortened V by 3 bases and J by 1 base, and 9 bases separated the two germline ends.

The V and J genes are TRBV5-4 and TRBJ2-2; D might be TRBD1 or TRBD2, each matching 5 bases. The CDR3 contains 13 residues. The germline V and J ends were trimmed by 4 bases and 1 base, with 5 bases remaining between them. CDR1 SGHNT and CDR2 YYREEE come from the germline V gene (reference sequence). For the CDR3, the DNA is TGTGCCAGCAGCGGGGGGAACACCGGGGAGCTGTTTTTT. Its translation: CASSGGNTGELFF.

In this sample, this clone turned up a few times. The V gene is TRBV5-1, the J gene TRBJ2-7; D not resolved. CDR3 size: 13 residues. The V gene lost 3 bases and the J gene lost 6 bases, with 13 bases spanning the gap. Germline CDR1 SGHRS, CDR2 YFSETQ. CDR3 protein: CASSSRASAEQYF. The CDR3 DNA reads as TGCGCCAGCAGCTCTAGAGCGTCGGCCGAGCAGTACTTC.

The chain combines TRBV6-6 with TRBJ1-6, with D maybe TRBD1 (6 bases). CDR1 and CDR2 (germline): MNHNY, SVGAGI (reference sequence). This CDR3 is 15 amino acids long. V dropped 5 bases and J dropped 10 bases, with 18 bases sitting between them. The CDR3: CASSPPGAPGSPLHF. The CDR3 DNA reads TGTGCCAGCAGTCCACCGGGGGCGCCCGGGTCACCCCTCCACTTT.

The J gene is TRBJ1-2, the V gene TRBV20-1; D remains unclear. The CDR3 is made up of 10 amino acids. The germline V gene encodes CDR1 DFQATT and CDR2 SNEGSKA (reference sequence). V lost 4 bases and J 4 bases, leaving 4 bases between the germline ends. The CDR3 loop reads CSAIFYGYTF. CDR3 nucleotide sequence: TGCAGTGCTATATTCTATGGCTACACCTTC.

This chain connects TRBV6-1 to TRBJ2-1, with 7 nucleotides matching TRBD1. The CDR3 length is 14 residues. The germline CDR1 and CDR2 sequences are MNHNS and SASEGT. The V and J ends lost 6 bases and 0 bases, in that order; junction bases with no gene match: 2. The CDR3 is CASRRQGSYNEQFF. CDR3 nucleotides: TGTGCCAGCAGAAGACAGGGCTCCTACAATGAGCAGTTCTTC.

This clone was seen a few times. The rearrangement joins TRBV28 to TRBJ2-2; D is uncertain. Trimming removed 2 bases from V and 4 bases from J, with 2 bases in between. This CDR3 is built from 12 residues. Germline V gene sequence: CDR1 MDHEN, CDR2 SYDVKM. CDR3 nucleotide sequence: TGTGCCAGCAGTTTAGCCACCGGGGAGCTGTTTTTT. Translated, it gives CASSLATGELFF.

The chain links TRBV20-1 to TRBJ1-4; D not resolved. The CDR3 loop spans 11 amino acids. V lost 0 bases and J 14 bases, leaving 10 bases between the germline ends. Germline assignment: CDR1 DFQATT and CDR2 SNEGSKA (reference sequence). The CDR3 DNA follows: TGCAGTGCTAGAGATCCTCTCGAGCTGTTTTTT. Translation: CSARDPLELFF.

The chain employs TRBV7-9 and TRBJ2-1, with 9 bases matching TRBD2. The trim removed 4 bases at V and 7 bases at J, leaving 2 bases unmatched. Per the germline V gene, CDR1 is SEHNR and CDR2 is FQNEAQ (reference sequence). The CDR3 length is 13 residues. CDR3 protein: CASSSSGENEQFF. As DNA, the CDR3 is TGTGCCAGCAGCTCTAGCGGGGAAAATGAGCAGTTCTTC.

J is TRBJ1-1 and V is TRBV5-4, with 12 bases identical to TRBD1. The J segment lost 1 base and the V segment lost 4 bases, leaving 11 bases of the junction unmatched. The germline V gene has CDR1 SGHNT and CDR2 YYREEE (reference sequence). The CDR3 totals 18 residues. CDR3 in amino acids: CASSRDRGLDRGNTEAFF. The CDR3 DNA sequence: TGTGCCAGCAGCCGGGACAGGGGGCTAGATAGGGGGAACACTGAAGCTTTCTTT.

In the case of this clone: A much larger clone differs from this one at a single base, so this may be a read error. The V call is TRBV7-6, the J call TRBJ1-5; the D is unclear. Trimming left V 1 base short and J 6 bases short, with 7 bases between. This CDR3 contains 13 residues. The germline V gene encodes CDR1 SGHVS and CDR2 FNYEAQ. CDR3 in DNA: TGTGCCAGCAGCTTAGTGGAGGGTCAGCCCCAGCATTTT. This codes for CASSLVEGQPQHF.

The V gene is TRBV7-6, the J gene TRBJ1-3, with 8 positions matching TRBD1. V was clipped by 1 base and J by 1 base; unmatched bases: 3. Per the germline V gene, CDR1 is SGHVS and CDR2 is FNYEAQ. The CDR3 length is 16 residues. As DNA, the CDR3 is TGTGCCAGCAGCTTAGGAGACAGGGGATCTGGAAACACCATATATTTT. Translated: CASSLGDRGSGNTIYF.

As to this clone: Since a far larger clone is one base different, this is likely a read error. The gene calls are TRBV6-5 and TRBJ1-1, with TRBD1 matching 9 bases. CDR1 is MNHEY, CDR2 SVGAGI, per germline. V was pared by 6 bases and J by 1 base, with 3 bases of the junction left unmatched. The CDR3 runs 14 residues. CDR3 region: CASRRGQGNTEAFF. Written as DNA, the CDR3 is TGTGCCAGCAGGAGGGGACAGGGGAACACTGAAGCTTTCTTT.

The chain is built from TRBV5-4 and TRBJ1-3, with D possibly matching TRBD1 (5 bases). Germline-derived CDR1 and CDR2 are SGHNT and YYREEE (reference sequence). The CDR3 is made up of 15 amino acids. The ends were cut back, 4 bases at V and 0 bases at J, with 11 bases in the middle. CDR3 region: CASSRPGTSGNTIYF. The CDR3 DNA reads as TGTGCCAGCAGCCGCCCAGGGACCTCTGGAAACACCATATATTTT.

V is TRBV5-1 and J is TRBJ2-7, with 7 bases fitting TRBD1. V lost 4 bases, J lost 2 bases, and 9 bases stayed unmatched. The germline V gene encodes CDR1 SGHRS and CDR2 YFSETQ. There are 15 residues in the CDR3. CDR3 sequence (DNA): TGCGCCAGCAGCGCAGGACAGGCGTTGACCTACGAGCAGTACTTC. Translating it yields CASSAGQALTYEQYF.

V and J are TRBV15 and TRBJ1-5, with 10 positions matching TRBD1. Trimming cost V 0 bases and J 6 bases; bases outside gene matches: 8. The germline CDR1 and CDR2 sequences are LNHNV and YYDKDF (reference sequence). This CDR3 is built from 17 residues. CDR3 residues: CATSRDLETGGSQPQHF. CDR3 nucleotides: TGTGCCACCAGCAGAGATCTGGAGACAGGGGGCAGTCAGCCCCAGCATTTT.

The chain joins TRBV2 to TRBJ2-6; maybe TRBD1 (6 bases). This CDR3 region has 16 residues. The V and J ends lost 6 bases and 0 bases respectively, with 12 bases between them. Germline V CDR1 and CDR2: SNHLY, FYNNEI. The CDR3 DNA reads TGTGCCAGCAGCCCGGACAGCGGCTCTGGGGCCAACGTCCTGACTTTC. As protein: CASSPDSGSGANVLTF.

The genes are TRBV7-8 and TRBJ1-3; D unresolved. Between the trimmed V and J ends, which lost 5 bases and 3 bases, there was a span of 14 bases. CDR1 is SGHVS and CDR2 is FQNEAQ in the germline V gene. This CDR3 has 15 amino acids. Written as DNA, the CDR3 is TGTGCCAGCAGCCCCGCAGGTGGCCTTGGAAACACCATATATTTT. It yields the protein CASSPAGGLGNTIYF.

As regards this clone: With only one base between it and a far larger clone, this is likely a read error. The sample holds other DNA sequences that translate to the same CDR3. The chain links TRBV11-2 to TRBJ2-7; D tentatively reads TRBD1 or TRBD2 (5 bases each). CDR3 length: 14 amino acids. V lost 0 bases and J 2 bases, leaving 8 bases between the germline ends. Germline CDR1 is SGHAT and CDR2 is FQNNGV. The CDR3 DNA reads TGTGCCAGCAGCTTAGAAGAGGGGCCCTACGAGCAGTACTTC. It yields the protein CASSLEEGPYEQYF.

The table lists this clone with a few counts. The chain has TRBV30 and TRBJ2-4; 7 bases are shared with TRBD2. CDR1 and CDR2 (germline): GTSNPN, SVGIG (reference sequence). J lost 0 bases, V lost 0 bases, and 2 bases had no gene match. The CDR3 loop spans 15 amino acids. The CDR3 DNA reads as TGTGCCTGGAGTGTGGGAGGGCGAGCCAAAAACATTCAGTACTTC. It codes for CAWSVGGRAKNIQYF.

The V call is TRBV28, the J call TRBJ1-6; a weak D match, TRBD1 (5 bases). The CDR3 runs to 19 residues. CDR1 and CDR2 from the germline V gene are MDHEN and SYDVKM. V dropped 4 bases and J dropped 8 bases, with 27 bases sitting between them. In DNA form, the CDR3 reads TGTGCCAGCAGTTCCTCGACAGCCAGATTCGTTGGATTAGATTCACCCCTCCACTTT. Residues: CASSSSTARFVGLDSPLHF.